This T cell receptor (beta chain) derives from a study of CXCR3 chemokines and chemotherapy response in bladder cancer (dated by TCRdb to 2022 to 2024). Regarding the study in general: The study examined whether intratumoral CXCR3 chemokine system activity predicted chemotherapy response in human bladder cancer.

Many counts were recorded for this clonotype. The target of this receptor is not known. Per-nucleotide qualities are absent, and no much larger clonotype sits a single base away. Library preparation was by PCR. The sample was run on an Illumina HiSeq 2500. TCRdb applied fastp at Q25 and MiXCR to the public reads, then kept only in-frame beta chains. Each CDR3 protein gets just one entry, which takes the most common genes and DNA from the rows behind it. The table for this sample lists roughly 2,700 distinct CDR3 sequences; over 8.5% of them were counted only once. Around 38% of the sample goes to the ten largest clones. This sequence originates from a human donor with bladder cancer that responded to neoadjuvant chemotherapy. Sampling was conducted from a patient whose treatment included neoadjuvant chemotherapy.

The DNA sequence follows: TGTGCCAGCAGCTTGGCAGGGTTAGGCAATCAGCCCCAGCATTTT. It encodes CASSLAGLGNQPQHF. The chain employs TRBV7-2 and TRBJ1-5, and the D gene may be TRBD1, 5 bases matching. The CDR3 contains 15 residues, cysteine and phenylalanine counted. The sequence is cut down to CDR3 DNA, 45 bases in frame from base 1. Taken from the germline V gene, the CDR1 and CDR2 loops are SGHTA and FQGNSA. V lost 3 bases and J lost 2 bases; the stretch between them is 11 bases long.